This entry describes one T cell receptor (beta chain). This clonotype turned up a few times. Its antigen is currently not known. Within one base of it there is no much larger clone, and no base qualities were kept. Library preparation attached unique molecular identifiers to individual cDNA molecules for quantitative, reproducible TCR counting. Each blood RNA sample was used to sequence both TCR alpha and TCR beta chains. Concerning the study's data processing: Samples had a median of roughly 87,000 TCRs, with a range from 23,224 to 690,600. V, J and CDR3 annotation of the TCR reads was performed with the Decombinator software suite. Every sample was subsampled to the same number of TCRs (28,000) for the PS versus PT1 abundance plots. TCRs were defined as expanded if absent before sensitization and observed at least eight times at the 2-week time point. In TCRdb, the public reads were trimmed at Q25 with fastp and aligned with MiXCR, with productive beta chains retained. Every entry covers one CDR3 protein and lists the most common genes and DNA from its rows. TCRdb's processing, not the study's, gives the V and J calls here. The sample profile shows around 120,000 distinct CDR3 sequences; about 8.9% of them were found once. The ten top clones hold roughly 1.3% of the sample.

The sample is drawn from a study of human T cells and chemical hapten exposure (dated by TCRdb to about 2021). Background for the entire study: Libraries were pooled for sequencing, and variation in per-sample TCR yields was attributed mainly to small differences in library volumes within the pool. The study tracked peripheral blood TCR repertoire changes in vivo during primary and secondary sensitization to the hapten diphenylcyclopropenone (DPC) in alopecia patients. General study outcomes and caveats: No change with DPC sensitization was found in the number of TCRs above 1 in 1000 frequency, and no evidence of global repertoire structure alterations was found. After repeated subsampling, the strength of the expansion versus patch-test correlation and the threshold at which it became significant changed.

Unfractionated whole blood was collected in Tempus Blood RNA tubes, and total RNA was extracted from that blood. Roughly 5 healthy volunteers served as TCR sequencing controls and were bled at day 0, 2 weeks and 6 weeks. CDR1 and CDR2 were assigned from the germline V gene (reference sequence) as DFQATT and SNEGSKA. V is shortened by 6 bases, J by 0 bases, and the region joining them spans 12 bases. Including cysteine and phenylalanine, the CDR3 has 13 amino acids. Only the CDR3 part of the read is kept: 39 bases, read in frame from the first base. The clonotype was recovered from a human donor in good health. Some clones in this sample may be carry-over from other donors' samples. Donor details come from another sample of the same person, matched by shared clones. The rearrangement joined TRBV20-1 to TRBJ2-7; the D gene is tentatively TRBD1 or TRBD2, each matching 5 bases. Material for sequencing was whole blood. In nucleotides, the sequence is TGCAGTGCCGTGGGGACGAACTCCTACGAGCAGTACTTC. Its amino acids are CSAVGTNSYEQYF.